Described below is a single TCR beta chain sequence and its context. Its cognate antigen is unknown. Assay used: immunoSEQ multiplex PCR; TCRdb lists only in-frame clones, some missing. The sample holds 23,000 or so clones, about two thirds seen once. Chemo-refractory metastatic non-small-cell lung cancer patients were treated with focal radiation plus CTLA-4 blockade with ipilimumab. This sample stems from a study of radiotherapy plus CTLA-4 blockade in lung cancer. Study-wide context: In roughly 17% of patients, objective responses were seen; roughly 30% had disease control.

The V gene lost 1 base and the J gene lost 7 bases, with 14 bases spanning the gap. In germline, CDR1 is SGHTA, CDR2 FQGNSA. The CDR3 consists of 14 residues. Study conclusions and caveats: Interferon-beta and early blood T cell clone dynamics reportedly predicted response best.

Specimen: peripheral blood, collected from a patient treated with radiotherapy plus ipilimumab. The chain has TRBV7-2 and TRBJ2-7; possibly TRBD1 for D (6 bases). The TCR was taken from a human donor with non-small cell lung cancer whose response to radiotherapy plus ipilimumab could not be evaluated. The CDR3: CASSLGGGFFEQYF. DNA of the CDR3: TGTGCCAGCAGCTTAGGAGGGGGATTCTTTGAGCAGTACTTC.